A single count supports the clone carrying this T cell receptor beta chain. This entry comes from a study of blood T cell repertoires in COVID-19. Study context: Spain, Italy and the United States supplied samples that represented acute and convalescent COVID-19.

The CDR3 extends over 15 amino acids. Trimming removed 0 bases from V and 7 bases from J; junction bases left unmatched: 2. CDR1 and CDR2 from the germline V gene are MGHRA and YSYEKL. The protocol was immunoSEQ multiplex PCR, while the TCRdb copy is restricted to in-frame clones and leaves out a portion. The sample lists about 150,000 clones, around 85% seen once, with 2.4% in the top ten. This TCR was recovered from a woman between 65 and 79 years old with acute or convalescent COVID-19. The chain combines TRBV4-1 with TRBJ1-4, with TRBD1 matching 10 bases. The sample comprised peripheral blood. The CDR3 bases are TGCGCCAGCAGCCAAGAGGGGACAGGGGTTGAAAAACTGTTTTTT. Encoded protein: CASSQEGTGVEKLFF.